The source of this TCR beta chain is a study of CD8+ T cells in alopecia areata. This clone has more than one count but fewer than ten. The treatment denotes: oral pan-JAK inhibitor, 5-10 mg twice daily. Extraction and reverse transcription of RNA yielded cDNA as the sequencing template. Only in-frame clones appear in the TCRdb table, and some are missing; sequencing was by immunoSEQ multiplex PCR. This sample yields roughly 70,000 clones, of which about 30% are seen a single time; about 15% belongs to the top ten. The ends were cut back, 0 bases at V and 6 bases at J, with 8 bases in the middle. The V gene's germline CDR1 is MNHEY and CDR2 SMNVEV (reference sequence). The CDR3 extends over 13 amino acids.

Here the sequenced sample was CD8+ T cells sorted from blood, taken at week 4, from a patient treated with tofacitinib. The rearrangement uses TRBV27 and TRBJ1-1, with D possibly TRBD1 on 6 matching bases. This TCR came from a human donor with alopecia areata. This chain's CDR3 is CASSLSAGAEAFF. The CDR3 nucleotides read TGTGCCAGCAGTTTATCCGCAGGGGCTGAAGCTTTCTTT.